This T cell receptor (beta chain) was identified in a study of cytomegalovirus exposure and HLA in healthy donors. Study results and caveats: High sensitivity and specificity were reportedly achieved when the classifier diagnosed cytomegalovirus status. Most of the TCR beta V segments (in an earlier analysis) were productive either about 87% or about 30% of the time. The study assumed roughly uniform donor sequencing depth for presence/absence analyses. In a later analysis, at a false discovery rate of 0.05, approximately 16,000 TCR beta sequences matched HLA alleles.

Germline CDR1 is ENHRY and CDR2 is SYGVKD. CDR3 length equals 15 residues. The V end was cut by 3 bases, the J end by 0 bases, with 9 bases between. This clone was observed a few times. The antigen is not known. Primers included in the PCR were 60 Vbeta and 13 Jbeta primers. Generated by immunoSEQ multiplex PCR, the TCRdb table keeps only in-frame clones and is missing some. The table shows about 180,000 clones, with roughly 88% occurring only once. The rearrangement uses TRBV10-3 and TRBJ1-5; D gene uncertain. This TCR was recovered from a boy aged 2 to 10 in good health and CMV-seronegative. The sequenced material came from PBMCs. In DNA form, the CDR3 reads TGTGCCATCAGTGACTGGAGGCATAGCAATCAGCCCCAGCATTTT. Translated: CAISDWRHSNQPQHF.